This T cell receptor beta chain emerged from a study of blood T cell repertoires in COVID-19. Across the whole study: The study drew acute and convalescent COVID-19 samples from the United States, Italy and Spain. The cDNA or gDNA used as material had been derived from T cells, B-cell-depleted T cells, or PBMCs.

The CDR3 runs to 15 residues. V lost 0 bases and J lost 1, with 7 bases in between. The germline V gene has CDR1 GTSNPN and CDR2 SVGIG (reference sequence). Assay: immunoSEQ multiplex PCR; the TCRdb copy retains only in-frame clones and omits some. The repertoire holds 250,000 to 300,000 clones, around 86% seen once, with around 2.9% in the top ten. Concerning this clone: Other DNA sequences in the sample encode the same CDR3.

The source material was peripheral blood. V is TRBV30 and J is TRBJ2-6; D may be TRBD2 (5 bases). This TCR derives from a woman aged 60-70 years with active or convalescent COVID-19. The CDR3 is CAWSVGASGANVLTF. CDR3 sequence (DNA): TGTGCCTGGAGTGTGGGAGCGTCTGGGGCCAACGTCCTGACTTTC.